The source of this T cell receptor beta chain is a study of cytomegalovirus exposure and HLA in healthy donors. The primer mix had 60 Vbeta and 13 Jbeta primers. Assay: immunoSEQ multiplex PCR; the TCRdb copy retains only in-frame clones and omits some. This sample carries 150,000 to 200,000 clones, around three quarters of them seen once, and the ten largest clones take about 1%. After removal of 6 bases from V and 9 bases from J, the junction contained 7 bases not matched to a gene. This CDR3 has 15 residues. The germline gives CDR1 MDHEN, CDR2 SYDVKM. The chain recombines TRBV28 with TRBJ2-1; TRBD2 agrees at 14 bases. This clonotype originated in a woman aged 40 to 55 in good health and CMV-seronegative. Material: PBMCs. This chain's CDR3 is CASRSPGLAGAEQFF. CDR3 nucleotide sequence: TGTGCCAGCAGGTCTCCGGGACTAGCGGGAGCTGAGCAGTTCTTC.